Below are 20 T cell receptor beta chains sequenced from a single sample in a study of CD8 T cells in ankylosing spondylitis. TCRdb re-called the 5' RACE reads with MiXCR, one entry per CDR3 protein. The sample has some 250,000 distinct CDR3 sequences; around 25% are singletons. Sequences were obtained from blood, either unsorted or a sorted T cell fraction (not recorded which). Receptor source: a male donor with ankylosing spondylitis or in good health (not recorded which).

CDR3 loop: CSVDGGPDTQYF. Here the CDR3 DNA reads TGCAGCGTTGATGGTGGACCAGATACGCAGTATTTT. The chain has TRBV29-1 and TRBJ2-3; D remains ambiguous. The CDR3 is made up of 12 amino acids. The germline V gene has CDR1 SQVTM and CDR2 ANQGSEA. V lost 3 bases to trimming and J lost 4 bases, with 8 bases between them.

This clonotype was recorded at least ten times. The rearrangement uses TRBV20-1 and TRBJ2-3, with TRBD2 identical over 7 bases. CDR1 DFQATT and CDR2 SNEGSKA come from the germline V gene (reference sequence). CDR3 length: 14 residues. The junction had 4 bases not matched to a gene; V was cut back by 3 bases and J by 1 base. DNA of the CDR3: TGCAGTGCTAGTGATACTAGCGGCACAGATACGCAGTATTTT. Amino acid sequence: CSASDTSGTDTQYF.

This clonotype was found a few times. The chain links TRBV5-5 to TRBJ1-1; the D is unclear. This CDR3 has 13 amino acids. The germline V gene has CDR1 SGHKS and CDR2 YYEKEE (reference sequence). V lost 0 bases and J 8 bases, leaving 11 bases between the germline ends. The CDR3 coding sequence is TGTGCCAGCAGCTTGGGTGTTGCAACCGAAGCTTTCTTT. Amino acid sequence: CASSLGVATEAFF.

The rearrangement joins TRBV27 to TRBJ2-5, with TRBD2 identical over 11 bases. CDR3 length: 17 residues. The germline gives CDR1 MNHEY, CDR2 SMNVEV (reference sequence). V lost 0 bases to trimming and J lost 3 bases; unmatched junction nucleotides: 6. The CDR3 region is CASSLSHLAGGKETQYF. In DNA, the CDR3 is TGTGCCAGCAGTTTATCCCATCTAGCGGGGGGAAAAGAGACCCAGTACTTC.

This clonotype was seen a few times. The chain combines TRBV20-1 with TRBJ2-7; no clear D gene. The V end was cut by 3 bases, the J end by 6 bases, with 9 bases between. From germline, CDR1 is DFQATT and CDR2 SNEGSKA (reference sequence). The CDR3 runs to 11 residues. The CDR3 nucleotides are TGCAGTGCTAGTACGGTCCTCGAGCAGTACTTC. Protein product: CSASTVLEQYF.

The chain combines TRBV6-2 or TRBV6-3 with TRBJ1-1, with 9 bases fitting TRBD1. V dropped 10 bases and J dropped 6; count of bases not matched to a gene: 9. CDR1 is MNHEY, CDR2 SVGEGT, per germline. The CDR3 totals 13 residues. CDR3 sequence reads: CATKGQGGSEAFF. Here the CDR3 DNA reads TGTGCCACCAAGGGACAGGGTGGGTCTGAAGCTTTCTTT.

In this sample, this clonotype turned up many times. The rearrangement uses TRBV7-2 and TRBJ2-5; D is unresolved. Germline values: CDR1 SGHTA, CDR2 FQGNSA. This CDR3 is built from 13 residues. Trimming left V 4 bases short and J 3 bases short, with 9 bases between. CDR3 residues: CASSSSPEETQYF. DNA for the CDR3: TGTGCCAGCAGCTCCTCCCCGGAAGAGACCCAGTACTTC. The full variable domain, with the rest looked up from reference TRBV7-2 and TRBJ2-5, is GAGVSQSPSNKVTEKGKDVELRCDPISGHTALYWYRQSLGQGLEFLIYFQGNSAPDKSGLPSDRFSAERTGGSVSTLTIQRTQQEDSAVYLCASSSSPEETQYFGPGTRLLVL.

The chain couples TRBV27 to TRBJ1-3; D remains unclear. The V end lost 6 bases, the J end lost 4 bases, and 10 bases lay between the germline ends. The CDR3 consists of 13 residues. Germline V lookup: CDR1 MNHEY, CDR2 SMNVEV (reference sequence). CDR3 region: CASRPNRGNTIYF. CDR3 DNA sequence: TGTGCCAGCAGGCCCAATCGGGGAAACACCATATATTTT.

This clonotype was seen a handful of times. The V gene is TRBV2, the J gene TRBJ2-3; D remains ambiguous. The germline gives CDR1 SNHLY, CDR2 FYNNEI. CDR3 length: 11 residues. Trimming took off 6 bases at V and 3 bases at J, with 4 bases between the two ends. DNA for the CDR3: TGTGCCAGCAGGGCTACAGATACGCAGTATTTT. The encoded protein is CASRATDTQYF. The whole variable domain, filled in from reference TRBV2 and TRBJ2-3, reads EPEVTQTPSHQVTQMGQEVILRCVPISNHLYFYWYRQILGQKVEFLVSFYNNEISEKSEIFDDQFSVERPDGSNFTLKIRSTKLEDSAMYFCASRATDTQYFGPGTRLTVL.

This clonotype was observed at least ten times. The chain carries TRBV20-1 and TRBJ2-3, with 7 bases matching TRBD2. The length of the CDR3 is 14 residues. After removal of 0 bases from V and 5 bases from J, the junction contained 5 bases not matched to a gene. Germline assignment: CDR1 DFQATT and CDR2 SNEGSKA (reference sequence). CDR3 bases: TGCAGTGCTAGAGATCCCAGCGGGGTAGATACGCAGTATTTT. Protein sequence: CSARDPSGVDTQYF.

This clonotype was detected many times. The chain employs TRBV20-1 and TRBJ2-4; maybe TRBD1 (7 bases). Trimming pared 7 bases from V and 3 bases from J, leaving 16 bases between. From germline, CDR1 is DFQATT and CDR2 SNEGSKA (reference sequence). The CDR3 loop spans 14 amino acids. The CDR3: CSGRRGQVKNIQYF. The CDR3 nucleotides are TGCAGTGGAAGGAGGGGGCAGGTCAAAAACATTCAGTACTTC.

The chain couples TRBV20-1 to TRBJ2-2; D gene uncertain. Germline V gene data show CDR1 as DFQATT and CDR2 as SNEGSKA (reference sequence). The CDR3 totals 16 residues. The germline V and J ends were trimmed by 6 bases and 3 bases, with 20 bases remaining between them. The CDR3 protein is CSALNVRALDTGELFF. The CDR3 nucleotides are TGCAGTGCGCTCAACGTTAGGGCCCTCGACACCGGGGAGCTGTTTTTT.

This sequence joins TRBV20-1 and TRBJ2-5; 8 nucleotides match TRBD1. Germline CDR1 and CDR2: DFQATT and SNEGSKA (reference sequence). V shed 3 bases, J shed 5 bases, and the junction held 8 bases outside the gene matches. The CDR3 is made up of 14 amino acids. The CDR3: CSASRQGMGETQYF. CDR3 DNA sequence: TGCAGTGCTAGCCGACAGGGGATGGGGGAGACCCAGTACTTC.

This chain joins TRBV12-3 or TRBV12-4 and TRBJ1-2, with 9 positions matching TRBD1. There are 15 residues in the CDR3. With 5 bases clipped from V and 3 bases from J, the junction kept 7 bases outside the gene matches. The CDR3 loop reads CASSTRDRVDYGYTF. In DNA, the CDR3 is TGTGCCAGCAGTACCCGGGACAGGGTCGACTATGGCTACACCTTC.

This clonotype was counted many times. DNA for the CDR3: TGTGCCACACAGGGATCCCAAGAGACCCAGTACTTC. It translates to CATQGSQETQYF. J is TRBJ2-5 and V is TRBV28; TRBD1 is a possible D gene (6 bases). Looked up from germline, CDR1 is MDHEN and CDR2 is SYDVKM. With 10 bases removed from V and 1 base from J, the gap between germline ends came to 10 bases. The CDR3 sequence is 12 residues long. Supplemented by reference TRBV28 and TRBJ2-5, the full variable domain reads DVKVTQSSRYLVKRTGEKVFLECVQDMDHENMFWYRQDPGLGLRLIYFSYDVKMKEKGDIPEGYSVSREKKERFSLILESASTNQTSMYLCATQGSQETQYFGPGTRLLVL.

The CDR3 nucleotides read TGCAGTGCTTCCCTCCTCCTCCGGGGCCGTAACTACGAGCAGTACTTC. Translation: CSASLLLRGRNYEQYF. J is TRBJ2-7 and V is TRBV20-1, with D tentatively TRBD1 or TRBD2 (5 bases each). This CDR3 is 16 amino acids long. CDR1 is DFQATT, CDR2 SNEGSKA, per germline (reference sequence). V shed 5 bases and J shed 3 bases, with 23 bases lying between them.

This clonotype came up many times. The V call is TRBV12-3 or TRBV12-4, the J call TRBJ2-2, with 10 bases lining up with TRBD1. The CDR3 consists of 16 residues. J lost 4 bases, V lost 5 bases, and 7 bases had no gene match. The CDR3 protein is CASSHGDRGGTGELFF. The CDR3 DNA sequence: TGTGCCAGCAGTCACGGGGACAGGGGCGGCACCGGGGAGCTGTTTTTT.

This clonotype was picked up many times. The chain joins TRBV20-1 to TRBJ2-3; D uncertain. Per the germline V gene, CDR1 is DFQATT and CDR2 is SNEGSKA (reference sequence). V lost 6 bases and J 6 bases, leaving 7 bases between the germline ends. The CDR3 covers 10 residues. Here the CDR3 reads CSAARDTQYF. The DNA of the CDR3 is TGCAGTGCCGCTCGGGATACGCAGTATTTT.

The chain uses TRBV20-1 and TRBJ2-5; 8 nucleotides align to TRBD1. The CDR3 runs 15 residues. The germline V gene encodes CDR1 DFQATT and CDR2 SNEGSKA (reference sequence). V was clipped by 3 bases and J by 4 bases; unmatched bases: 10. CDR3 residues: CSARGTGGKGETQYF. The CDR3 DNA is TGCAGTGCTAGGGGGACAGGCGGCAAAGGAGAGACCCAGTACTTC.

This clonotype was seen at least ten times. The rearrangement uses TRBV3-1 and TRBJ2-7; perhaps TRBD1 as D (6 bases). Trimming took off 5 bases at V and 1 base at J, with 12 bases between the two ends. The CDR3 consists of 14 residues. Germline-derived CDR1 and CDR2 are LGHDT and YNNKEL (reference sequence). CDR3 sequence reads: CASSGIGTSYEQYF. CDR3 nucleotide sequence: TGTGCCAGCAGCGGTATAGGGACATCCTACGAGCAGTACTTC.